The 7 T cell receptor beta chains listed next were all sequenced from one sample in a study of cytomegalovirus exposure and HLA in healthy donors. Data came from immunoSEQ multiplex PCR; TCRdb stores just in-frame clones and leaves some out. The table shows more than 90,000 clones, with roughly 88% occurring only once. The specimen sequenced was PBMCs. These receptor sequences come from a man aged 18 to 35 in good health and CMV-seronegative.

The chain employs TRBV30 and TRBJ2-6; possible D gene TRBD2, 6 bases. The CDR3 consists of 15 residues. Trimming left V 2 bases short and J 5 bases short, with 13 bases between. The germline CDR1 and CDR2 sequences are GTSNPN and SVGIG (reference sequence). The CDR3 nucleotides are TGTGCCTGGAGTAAACCCGGACTACGGGCCAACGTCCTGACTTTC. It is translated as CAWSKPGLRANVLTF.

This chain links TRBV2 with TRBJ2-1; 8 positions match TRBD1. The CDR3 totals 13 residues. Germline values: CDR1 SNHLY, CDR2 FYNNEI. After removal of 8 bases from V and 9 bases from J, the junction contained 9 bases not matched to a gene. The CDR3 coding sequence is TGTGCCAGCTCTGGACAGGGCGGAATTGAGCAGTTCTTC. Protein: CASSGQGGIEQFF.

The CDR3 DNA reads TGTGCCAAAGGACCGACTATTACCGAGCAGTACTTC. This encodes CAKGPTITEQYF. This sequence joins TRBV10-3 and TRBJ2-7; D is possibly TRBD2 (5 bases). Germline assignment: CDR1 ENHRY and CDR2 SYGVKD. Trimming pared 10 bases from V and 6 bases from J, leaving 16 bases between. This CDR3 is 12 amino acids long.

V gene TRBV19 combines with J gene TRBJ1-1; D unresolved. The germline gives CDR1 LNHDA, CDR2 SQIVND (reference sequence). The V gene lost 1 base and the J gene lost 5 bases, with 8 bases spanning the gap. The CDR3 is 13 residues long. The CDR3: CASSIVSGTEAFF. In DNA, the CDR3 is TGTGCCAGTAGTATAGTTTCGGGTACTGAAGCTTTCTTT.

This clone was counted a few times. The J gene is TRBJ1-1, the V gene TRBV6-5; possible D gene TRBD1, 6 bases. This CDR3 comprises 14 residues. From germline, CDR1 is MNHEY and CDR2 SVGAGI. Deletions cut 2 bases from V and 6 bases from J, with 13 bases between. This CDR3 is CASSYPGQRAEAFF. CDR3 coding DNA: TGTGCCAGCAGTTACCCTGGACAGAGGGCTGAAGCTTTCTTT.

This chain connects TRBV4-1 to TRBJ2-7; 7 bases match TRBD1. This CDR3 is 16 amino acids long. V trimming: 3 bases; J trimming: 4 bases; junction bases outside the gene matches: 12. Germline CDR1 reads MGHRA; CDR2 reads YSYEKL. The CDR3 coding sequence is TGCGCCAGCAGCCATTTGGGACAGCGGTTGTCGTACGAGCAGTACTTC. Translation gives CASSHLGQRLSYEQYF.

This chain joins TRBV27 and TRBJ1-2; D remains unclear. The germline V and J ends were trimmed by 5 bases and 4 bases, with 5 bases remaining between them. CDR3 size: 11 residues. In germline, CDR1 is MNHEY, CDR2 SMNVEV (reference sequence). The CDR3 is CASSAIYGYTF. The DNA for the CDR3 is TGTGCCAGCAGTGCTATCTATGGCTACACCTTC.